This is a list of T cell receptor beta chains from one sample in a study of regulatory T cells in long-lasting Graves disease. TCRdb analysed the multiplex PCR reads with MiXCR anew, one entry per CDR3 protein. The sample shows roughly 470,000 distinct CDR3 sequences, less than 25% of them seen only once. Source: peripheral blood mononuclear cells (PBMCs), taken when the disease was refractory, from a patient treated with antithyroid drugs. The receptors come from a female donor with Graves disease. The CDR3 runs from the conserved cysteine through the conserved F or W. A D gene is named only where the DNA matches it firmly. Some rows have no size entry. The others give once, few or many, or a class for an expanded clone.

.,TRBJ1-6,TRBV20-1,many,TGCAGTGCTTATACAAACCCAAATTCACCCCTCCACTTT,CSAYTNPNSPLHF
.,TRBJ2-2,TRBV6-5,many,TGTGCCAGCAGTTACGATCCGGGTTTGAGCACCGGGGAGCTGTTTTTT,CASSYDPGLSTGELFF
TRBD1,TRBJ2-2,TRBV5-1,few,TGCGCCAGCAGCCCAGGACAGGGATTGTGGACCAACACCGGGGAGCTGTTTTTT,CASSPGQGLWTNTGELFF
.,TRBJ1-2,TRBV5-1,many,TGCGCCAGCAGCCGCACCGGGGGGAACTATGGCTACACCTTC,CASSRTGGNYGYTF
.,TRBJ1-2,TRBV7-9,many,TGTGCCAGCAGCTCCGGGACACCCGCCCGTTATGGCTACACCTTC,CASSSGTPARYGYTF
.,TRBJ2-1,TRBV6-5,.,TGTGCCAGCAGTTCCAGTAGCCCGGAGCAGTTCTTC,CASSSSSPEQFF
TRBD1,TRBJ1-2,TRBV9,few,TGTGCCAGCAGCGCACAGACAGGGGGCGGCTATGGCTACACCTTC,CASSAQTGGGYGYTF
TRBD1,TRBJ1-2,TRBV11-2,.,TGTGCCAGCAGCTTAAACAGGGGGCCGGTTGGCTACACCTTC,CASSLNRGPVGYTF
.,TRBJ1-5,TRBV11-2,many,TGTGCCAGCAGCTTAGGAACAGTGCCGTCGGGTCAGCCCCAGCATTTT,CASSLGTVPSGQPQHF
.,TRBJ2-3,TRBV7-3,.,TGTGCCAGCAGCCAACTCACAGATACGCAGTATTTT,CASSQLTDTQYF
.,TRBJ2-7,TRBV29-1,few,TGCAGCGGCGCGGAGGGAGGCGAGCAGTACTTC,CSGAEGGEQYF
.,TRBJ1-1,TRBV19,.,TGTGCCAGTAGTGACCCGGGGCGGGCTGGAACTGAAGCTTTCTTT,CASSDPGRAGTEAFF
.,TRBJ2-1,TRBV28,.,TGTGCCAGCAGGACAGAGAGCTCCTACAATGAGCAGTTCTTC,CASRTESSYNEQFF
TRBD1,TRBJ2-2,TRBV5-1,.,TGCGCCAGCAGCTTCGACAGGGGGGACACCGGGGAGCTGTTTTTT,CASSFDRGDTGELFF
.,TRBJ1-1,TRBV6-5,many,TGTGCCAGCAGTTTCATTAGTTTCACTGAAGCTTTCTTT,CASSFISFTEAFF
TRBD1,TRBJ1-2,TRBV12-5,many,TGTGCTAGTGGTTTGGTACGGGACAGGGAGAACTATGGCTACACCTTC,CASGLVRDRENYGYTF
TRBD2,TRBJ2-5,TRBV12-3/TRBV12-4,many,TGTGCCGTCTCCGGGACTAGCGTCGGAGAGACCCAGTACTTC,CAVSGTSVGETQYF
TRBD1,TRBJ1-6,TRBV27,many,TGTGCCAGCAGTACGTGGACAGGTTTGACTTCACCCCTCCACTTT,CASSTWTGLTSPLHF
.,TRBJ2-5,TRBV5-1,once,TGCGCCAGCAGCTTAGCCTTATTTAGGGAGACCCAGTACTTC,CASSLALFRETQYF
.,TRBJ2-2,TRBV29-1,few,TGCAGCGCCGCTGGTCCAACCAACACCGGGGAGCTGTTTTTT,CSAAGPTNTGELFF
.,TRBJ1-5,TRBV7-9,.,TGTGCCAGCAACCGGGGCCCCAATCAGCCCCAGCATTTT,CASNRGPNQPQHF
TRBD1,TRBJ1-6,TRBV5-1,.,TGCGCCAGCGGCTTGAAGGGACAGGGGGCTAATAATTCACCCCTCTACTTT,CASGLKGQGANNSPLYF
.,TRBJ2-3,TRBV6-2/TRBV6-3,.,TGTGCCAGCAAGGGGGAGGGAGTGGGCACAGATACGCAGTATTTT,CASKGEGVGTDTQYF
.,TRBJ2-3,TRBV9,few,TGTGCCAGTGGGACAGATACGCAGTATTTT,CASGTDTQYF
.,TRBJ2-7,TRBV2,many,TGTGCCAGCTCCAAACGGCCCCCTGTAGGTGCCAGCTCCTACGAGCAGTACTTC,CASSKRPPVGASSYEQYF
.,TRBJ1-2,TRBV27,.,TGTGCCAGCAGCTACTCGAGGGACGGGAAAAACTATGGCTACACCTTC,CASSYSRDGKNYGYTF
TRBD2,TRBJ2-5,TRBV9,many,TGTGCCAGCAGCCTCTCTTCGGGACTACGGGAACAAGAGACCCAGTACTTC,CASSLSSGLREQETQYF
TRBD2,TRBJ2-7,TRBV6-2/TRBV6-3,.,TGTGCCAACAGCGATCTAAGCGGGAACCCCTACGAGCAGTACTTC,CANSDLSGNPYEQYF
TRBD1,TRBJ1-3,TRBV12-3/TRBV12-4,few,TGTGCCAGCAGTTTAGGTGCAGGGGGGGGAAACACCATATATTTT,CASSLGAGGGNTIYF
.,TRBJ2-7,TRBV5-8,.,TGTGCCAGCAGCTTCGGTCTTCCCCGCTACGAGCAGTACTTC,CASSFGLPRYEQYF
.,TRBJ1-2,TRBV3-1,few,TGTGCCAGCAGCCAAGCTAGGTCAGTTCCTAACTATGGCTACACCTTC,CASSQARSVPNYGYTF
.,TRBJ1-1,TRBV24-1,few,TGTGCCACCAGTGACCCGACAGAGAACACTGAAGCTTTCTTT,CATSDPTENTEAFF
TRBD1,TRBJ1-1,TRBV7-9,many,TGTGCCAGTACAGGGGCGAGAGTTGAAGCTTTCTTT,CASTGARVEAFF
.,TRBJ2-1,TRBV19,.,TGTGCCAGTAGTATCAGCTCCTACAATGAGCAGTTCTTC,CASSISSYNEQFF
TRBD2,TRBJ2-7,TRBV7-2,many,TGTGCCAGCAGCCCTAGCGGGGGCTTCCTCTACGAGCAGTACTTC,CASSPSGGFLYEQYF
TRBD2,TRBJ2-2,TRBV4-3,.,TGCGCCAGCAGCCAAGATGGCGGGAGTGGGAACACCGGGGAGCTGTTTTTT,CASSQDGGSGNTGELFF
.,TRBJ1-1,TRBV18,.,TGTGCCAGCTCAACTACTCAACAGACGAACACTGAAGCTTTCTTT,CASSTTQQTNTEAFF
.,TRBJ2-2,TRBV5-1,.,TGCGCCAGCAGCTTGGGAATCCGCACCGGGGAGCTGTTTTTT,CASSLGIRTGELFF
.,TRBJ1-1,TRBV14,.,TGTGCCAGCAGCCTCCCCGGGGTGACGAACACTGAAGCTTTCTTT,CASSLPGVTNTEAFF
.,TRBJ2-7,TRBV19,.,TGTGCCAGTAGTATAAGCGCCTCCTACGAGCAGTACTTC,CASSISASYEQYF
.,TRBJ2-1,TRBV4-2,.,TGTGCCAGCAGCCAAGACGGAGGCAGGGACGGCAATGAGCAGTTCTTC,CASSQDGGRDGNEQFF
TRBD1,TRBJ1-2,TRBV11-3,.,TGTGCCAGCAGCCTCCCAGGGGGCTGGGGCTACACCTTC,CASSLPGGWGYTF
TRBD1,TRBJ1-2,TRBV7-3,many,TGTGCCAGCAGCTTATACACCGGACAGGGTCCCTTTGGCTACACCTTC,CASSLYTGQGPFGYTF
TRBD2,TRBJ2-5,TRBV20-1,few,TGCAGTGCAAACGGGGCGGGAGGGGCTTGGGAGACCCAGTACTTC,CSANGAGGAWETQYF
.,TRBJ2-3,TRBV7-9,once,TGTGCCAGCAGCCCCGGGGCGCAGCGGGACAACACAGATACGCAGTATTTT,CASSPGAQRDNTDTQYF
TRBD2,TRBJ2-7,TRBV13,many,TGTGCCAGCAGGCCCCAGGGAGGGTACGAGCAGTACTTC,CASRPQGGYEQYF
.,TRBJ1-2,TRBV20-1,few,TGCAGTGCGGACCTGACAGCTGGCTACACCTTC,CSADLTAGYTF
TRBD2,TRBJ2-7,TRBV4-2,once,TGTGCCAGCAGCCAAGCGGCGGGAGCCACCTACGAGCAGTACTTC,CASSQAAGATYEQYF
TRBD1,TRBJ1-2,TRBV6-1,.,TGTGCCAGCACAACCTGGACAGGGGCTAACTATGGCTACACCTTC,CASTTWTGANYGYTF